The source of this TCR beta chain is a study of OX40 agonist ivuxolimab in advanced cancers. Study-level background: Patients were given ivuxolimab, an antibody that agonizes OX40 (CD134). Patients with hepatocellular carcinoma, melanoma, renal cell or head and neck cancer made up the dose-escalation patients.

Sequencing used immunoSEQ multiplex PCR; TCRdb keeps in-frame clones, though not all of them. The sample includes some 19,000 clones, over 70% of them seen just once. The CDR3 loop spans 13 amino acids. V was clipped by 0 bases and J by 8 bases, with 13 bases between them. Germline V gene sequence: CDR1 SQVTM, CDR2 ANQGSEA. This receptor was obtained from an adult with an advanced solid tumor such as melanoma, head and neck, liver or kidney cancer. The material sequenced was CD4+ or CD8+ T cells sorted from blood, taken in a trial of the OX40 agonist ivuxolimab. The chain carries TRBV29-1 and TRBJ1-2; D is uncertain. CDR3 bases: TGCAGCGTTGAAGATCCAGCCGCTAGCGGCTACACCTTC. Its translation: CSVEDPAASGYTF.